The 16 T cell receptor beta chains presented below share a single source sample, sequenced in a study of T cell responses to AZD1222 COVID-19 vaccine. Only in-frame clones appear in the TCRdb table, and some are missing; sequencing was by immunoSEQ multiplex PCR. This sample has 90,000 to 110,000 clones, with approximately 91% found just once. Sequenced material: peripheral blood, taken on day 0 of AZD1222 vaccination. These receptors all come from an adult in good health.

The chain recombines TRBV14 with TRBJ2-2; D may be TRBD1 (6 bases). The CDR3 loop spans 16 amino acids. Germline CDR1 SGHDN, CDR2 FVKESK. The V end lost 5 bases, the J end lost 3 bases, and 16 bases lay between the germline ends. The CDR3 protein is CASSTLEQGYTGELFF. Here the CDR3 DNA reads TGTGCCAGCAGCACCCTGGAACAGGGATACACCGGGGAGCTGTTTTTT.

The CDR3 spells CASRQTSGRSHNEQFF. The CDR3 nucleotides read TGTGCCAGCAGACAAACTAGCGGGAGGTCCCACAATGAGCAGTTCTTC. The V gene is TRBV3-1 (or the pseudogene TRBV3-2), the J gene TRBJ2-1; 12 bases fit TRBD2. V was pared by 6 bases and J by 5 bases, with 8 bases of the junction left unmatched. The V gene's germline CDR1 is LGHDT and CDR2 YNNKEL (reference sequence). CDR3 length: 16 amino acids.

The chain carries TRBV27 and TRBJ2-7; maybe TRBD1 (6 bases). The CDR3 is made up of 15 amino acids. V was shortened by 6 bases and J by 0 bases, with 15 bases between the two germline ends. Germline loops: CDR1 MNHEY, CDR2 SMNVEV (reference sequence). CDR3 bases: TGTGCCAGCAGCTTACGGGACAAAAGCTCCTACGAGCAGTACTTC. Translating it yields CASSLRDKSSYEQYF.

CDR3 region: CASSLVGGNYGYTF. As DNA, the CDR3 is TGTGCCAGCAGCTTAGTAGGCGGAAACTATGGCTACACCTTC. This chain joins TRBV7-8 and TRBJ1-2; D is ambiguous. The ends were cut back, 1 base at V and 2 bases at J, with 8 bases in the middle. The V gene's germline CDR1 is SGHVS and CDR2 FQNEAQ. CDR3 length equals 14 residues. The full variable domain, completed using reference TRBV7-8 and TRBJ1-2, is GAGVSQSPRYKVAKRGQDVALRCDPISGHVSLFWYQQALGQGPEFLTYFQNEAQLDKSGLPSDRFFAERPEGSVSTLKIQRTQQEDSAVYLCASSLVGGNYGYTFGSGTRLTVV.

The rearrangement uses TRBV11-2 and TRBJ2-7, with 9 positions matching TRBD2. Germline V gene lookup returns CDR1 SGHAT and CDR2 FQNNGV. This CDR3 is 16 amino acids long. The junction had 6 bases not matched to a gene; V was cut back by 1 base and J by 2 bases. The CDR3 is CASSLGSGGTPYEQYF. The CDR3 region has the DNA TGTGCCAGCAGCTTAGGGAGCGGGGGGACCCCCTACGAGCAGTACTTC.

The V call is TRBV4-1, the J call TRBJ2-5; TRBD1 matches 8 bases. Trimming removed 1 base from V and 1 base from J; junction bases left unmatched: 5. CDR1 is MGHRA and CDR2 is YSYEKL in the germline V gene. This CDR3 has 16 residues. CDR3 in amino acids: CASSQGRQGTQETQYF. The DNA of the CDR3 is TGCGCCAGCAGCCAAGGGAGACAGGGGACCCAAGAGACCCAGTACTTC.

The chain recombines TRBV4-1 with TRBJ2-3; D call uncertain. Looked up from germline, CDR1 is MGHRA and CDR2 is YSYEKL. V was cut by 2 bases and J by 6 bases, with 9 bases left in between. CDR3 size: 13 residues. This CDR3 reads CASSQPAWDTQYF. Here the CDR3 DNA reads TGCGCCAGCAGCCAACCAGCATGGGATACGCAGTATTTT.

V is TRBV5-1 and J is TRBJ1-4, with D tentatively TRBD1 (5 bases). Trimming cost V 7 bases and J 8 bases, with 15 bases left between them. The CDR3 extends over 13 amino acids. Germline CDR1 SGHRS, CDR2 YFSETQ. The CDR3 is CASSRGSGEKLFF. For the CDR3, the DNA is TGCGCCAGCTCCCGGGGGAGTGGGGAAAAACTGTTTTTT. Full variable domain (rest looked up from reference TRBV5-1 and TRBJ1-4): KAGVTQTPRYLIKTRGQQVTLSCSPISGHRSVSWYQQTPGQGLQFLFEYFSETQRNKGNFPGRFSGRQFSNSRSEMNVSTLELGDSALYLCASSRGSGEKLFFGSGTQLSVL.

V is TRBV21-1 and J is TRBJ1-2; the table assigns TRBD1, which was not confirmed against the DNA. TRBV21-1 is a pseudogene locus. This CDR3 has 18 amino acids. CDR3 sequence: CASSKGFYGRGQPNGYTF. The CDR3 nucleotides read TGTGCCAGCAGCAAAGGGTTTTATGGCAGGGGGCAGCCAAATGGCTACACCTTC.

The chain is built from TRBV15 and TRBJ1-1; D not resolved. This CDR3 comprises 14 residues. Germline CDR1 reads LNHNV; CDR2 reads YYDKDF (reference sequence). V gave up 0 bases and J gave up 6 bases, with 11 bases separating them. As DNA, the CDR3 is TGTGCCACCAGCAGAGATCGTATGGGCGCTGAAGCTTTCTTT. It is translated as CATSRDRMGAEAFF.

The chain uses TRBV6-2 or TRBV6-3 and TRBJ2-7; D is perhaps TRBD1 or TRBD2 (5 bases each). Germline V gene sequence: CDR1 MNHEY, CDR2 SVGEGT. Deletions cut 5 bases from V and 7 bases from J, with 12 bases between. This CDR3 region has 12 residues. CDR3 region: CASSLGTREQYF. The CDR3 DNA is TGTGCCAGCAGTCTCGGGACCCGGGAGCAGTACTTC.

This rearrangement joins TRBV16 to TRBJ1-2, with 10 bases lining up with TRBD1. This CDR3 spans 16 amino acids. Germline trimming cut 6 bases from V and 6 bases from J; bases unmatched to any gene: 13. The germline V gene encodes CDR1 KGHSY and CDR2 FQNENV. For the CDR3, the DNA is TGTGCCAGCAGACTCGACAGGGGGCTATCGGATGATGGCTACACCTTC. Protein product: CASRLDRGLSDDGYTF.

CDR3 nucleotides: TGTGCCAGCAGCCTCGGGGACAGGACCTCTAAAGAGACCCAGTACTTC. Protein product: CASSLGDRTSKETQYF. This chain links TRBV7-6 with TRBJ2-5, with 8 bases that match TRBD1. CDR3 length: 16 amino acids. Germline values: CDR1 SGHVS, CDR2 FNYEAQ. V shed 5 bases, J shed 3 bases, and the junction held 11 bases outside the gene matches.

This chain links TRBV30 with TRBJ2-7, with TRBD2 matching over 8 bases. There are 13 residues in the CDR3. The trim removed 5 bases at V and 5 bases at J, leaving 8 bases unmatched. CDR1 is GTSNPN and CDR2 is SVGIG in the germline V gene (reference sequence). CDR3 loop: CAWAMRGANEQYV. In DNA form, the CDR3 reads TGTGCCTGGGCCATGCGGGGGGCTAACGAGCAGTACGTC.

The gene calls are TRBV6-5 and TRBJ2-7; 8 bases match TRBD1. V shed 6 bases, J shed 5 bases, and the junction held 6 bases outside the gene matches. This CDR3 is built from 13 residues. Germline CDR1 and CDR2: MNHEY and SVGAGI. CDR3 bases: TGTGCCAGCAGCCGGGCAGGGGGCCACGAGCAGTACGTC. Translating it yields CASSRAGGHEQYV.

The chain carries TRBV19 and TRBJ2-2; TRBD1 matches at 9 bases. Germline V gene lookup returns CDR1 LNHDA and CDR2 SQIVND (reference sequence). This CDR3 comprises 18 residues. The V gene end was trimmed by 1 base and the J gene end by 4 bases; junction bases not matched to a gene: 10. The CDR3 nucleotides read TGTGCCAGTAGTATAGCAAACCTTGGGACAGGGTCCACCGGGGAGCTGTTTTTT. Translated: CASSIANLGTGSTGELFF.